This TCR beta chain was documented in a study of naive and memory T cell subsets. Study observations and caveats: A few larger clonotypes appeared in naive repertoires, especially CD8, possibly memory cells re-expressing CD45RA. Between naive and memory subsets, TCR abundance power law exponents differed.

Comment on this clonotype: The target antigen is unknown.

After the first PCR, alpha and beta chain libraries were processed separately. Cells stained for CD3, CD4, CD8, CD45RA and CD27 were sorted into four subsets. CDR1 and CDR2 from the germline V gene are LGHDT and YNNKEL (reference sequence). The CDR3 totals 18 residues. With 1 base clipped from V and 3 bases from J, the junction kept 15 bases outside the gene matches. An equimolar mix of two oligonucleotides served as the beta constant-region primer for TRBC1 and TRBC2. The ligated cDNA underwent four PCR rounds using SP2 and nested alpha and beta constant-region primers. TCRdb independently ran MiXCR on the UMI-ligation and nested PCR reads; one entry per CDR3 protein. The sample has approximately 140,000 distinct CDR3 sequences, over 20% seen once.

Sequences were obtained from naive CD4+ T cells from blood. V and J are TRBV3-1 and TRBJ2-7, with TRBD1 matching 7 bases. The TCR was taken from a human donor in good health. As DNA, the CDR3 is TGTGCCAGCAGCCAAGTTAGGAACAGGGGAAGGTGGCGCTACGAGCAGTACTTC. Its protein product is CASSQVRNRGRWRYEQYF.